Shown below are 26 T cell receptor beta chains from a single sample sequenced in a study of technical replicates of blood from several donors. The data were produced by immunoSEQ multiplex PCR, yet TCRdb's version contains in-frame clones alone and is incomplete. The table includes about 71,000 clones, just under 95% detected once. Sequenced input: T cells isolated from PBMCs. Every receptor here comes from a human donor in good health.

The V call is TRBV9, the J call TRBJ2-7, with 7 positions matching TRBD1. The CDR3 runs to 13 residues. Germline CDR1 is SGDLS and CDR2 is YYNGEE. V gave up 0 bases and J gave up 6 bases; unmatched junction bases: 3. The CDR3 DNA is TGTGCCAGCAGCGTAGGACAGGGTTCCGAGCAGTACTTC. Translation: CASSVGQGSEQYF.

In the case of this clone: The sample carries other DNA sequences with the same CDR3. The chain links TRBV27 to TRBJ2-7; 10 bases line up with TRBD1. Germline V gene lookup returns CDR1 MNHEY and CDR2 SMNVEV (reference sequence). CDR3 size: 12 residues. V lost 9 bases and J lost 3; bases outside the gene matches: 2. The CDR3 region has the DNA TGTGCCAGTAGGACAGGGGGCTACGAGCAGTACTTC. Protein: CASRTGGYEQYF.

The V and J genes are TRBV13 and TRBJ1-1; a weak D match, TRBD1 (5 bases). This CDR3 is built from 16 residues. V lost 5 bases and J lost 2, with 18 bases in between. Looked up from germline, CDR1 is PRHDT and CDR2 is FYEKMQ (reference sequence). This CDR3 reads CASSSAEAGLNTEAFF. The CDR3 DNA reads TGTGCCAGCAGCAGCGCCGAAGCAGGGTTAAACACTGAAGCTTTCTTT.

This sequence joins TRBV5-1 and TRBJ2-7; 13 positions agree with TRBD2. Trimming cost V 1 base and J 3 bases; bases outside gene matches: 19. The germline V gene has CDR1 SGHRS and CDR2 YFSETQ. This CDR3 is built from 21 residues. The CDR3 nucleotides are TGCGCCAGCAGCTTGAGATCCTTAGAGAGACTAGCGGGAGGAGCGGGCTACGAGCAGTACTTC. It yields the protein CASSLRSLERLAGGAGYEQYF.

The V gene is TRBV7-2, the J gene TRBJ2-7; no clear D gene. The V gene's germline CDR1 is SGHTA and CDR2 FQGNSA. V lost 5 bases to trimming and J lost 2 bases, with 13 bases between them. The CDR3 has 14 residues. As DNA, the CDR3 is TGTGCCAGCAGCGTCCGAGGCCCTACCTACGAGCAGTACTTC. This gives the protein CASSVRGPTYEQYF.

The chain uses TRBV5-6 and TRBJ1-1, with 9 bases matching TRBD1. In germline, CDR1 is SGHDT, CDR2 YYEEEE. There are 15 residues in the CDR3. The trim removed 3 bases at V and 1 base at J, leaving 4 bases unmatched. The CDR3 is CASSSLQGANTEAFF. The CDR3 DNA reads TGTGCCAGCAGCTCCCTACAGGGGGCGAACACTGAAGCTTTCTTT.

J is TRBJ2-3 and V is TRBV5-6, with TRBD2 matching 15 bases. V shed 4 bases, J shed 6 bases, and the junction held 6 bases outside the gene matches. CDR1 and CDR2 (germline): SGHDT, YYEEEE. This CDR3 has 16 residues. CDR3 residues: CASSPGLAGGGDTQYF. As DNA, the CDR3 is TGTGCCAGCAGCCCCGGACTAGCGGGAGGGGGTGATACGCAGTATTTT.

This sequence joins TRBV27 and TRBJ2-2; the match to TRBD2 covers 8 bases. V lost 9 bases and J lost 0; bases outside the gene matches: 3. The germline V gene encodes CDR1 MNHEY and CDR2 SMNVEV (reference sequence). This CDR3 contains 14 residues. CDR3 bases: TGTGCCAGTGGACTAGCCGCGAACACCGGGGAGCTGTTTTTT. Encoded protein: CASGLAANTGELFF.

This clone is a singleton in its sample. This chain links TRBV2 with TRBJ1-5; D is unresolved. Germline V gives CDR1 SNHLY, CDR2 FYNNEI. CDR3 size: 13 residues. V was trimmed by 6 bases and J by 4 bases, leaving 10 bases between them. The CDR3 region is CASSPGMNQPQHF. The DNA of the CDR3 is TGTGCCAGCAGCCCAGGTATGAATCAGCCCCAGCATTTT.

The rearrangement joins TRBV13 to TRBJ2-7; TRBD2 aligns across 9 bases. Germline lookup yields CDR1 PRHDT and CDR2 FYEKMQ (reference sequence). V dropped 1 base and J dropped 3; count of bases not matched to a gene: 16. The CDR3 is 19 residues long. The CDR3, as DNA: TGTGCCAGCAGCTTAGTTAAGACAGCGGGAGGATATGGGGGCTACGAGCAGTACTTC. Amino acid sequence: CASSLVKTAGGYGGYEQYF.

The chain uses TRBV29-1 and TRBJ2-1; D perhaps matches TRBD2 (5 bases). CDR1 is SQVTM, CDR2 ANQGSEA, per germline. Trimming shortened V by 4 bases and J by 8 bases, and 9 bases separated the two germline ends. This CDR3 is 11 amino acids long. CDR3 nucleotide sequence: TGCAGCGTTGCGTCGGGGTATGAGCAGTTCTTC. Protein product: CSVASGYEQFF.

The rearrangement links TRBV19 to TRBJ2-2; D is perhaps TRBD1 (6 bases). Germline values: CDR1 LNHDA, CDR2 SQIVND (reference sequence). Trimming cost V 4 bases and J 6 bases, with 12 bases left between them. CDR3 length equals 14 residues. The CDR3 DNA reads TGTGCCAGTAGTACGAGGGGGAGAGCCGGGGAGCTGTTTTTT. It translates to CASSTRGRAGELFF.

The J gene is TRBJ2-7, the V gene TRBV7-8; TRBD2 aligns across 14 bases. Losses at the gene ends were 3 bases for V and 7 bases for J; bases not matched to a gene: 5. Germline CDR1 SGHVS, CDR2 FQNEAQ. This CDR3 contains 15 residues. In DNA form, the CDR3 reads TGTGCCAGCAGCTTCGGACTAGCGGGAGGAGGGGAGCAGTACTTC. Amino acid sequence: CASSFGLAGGGEQYF.

The chain couples TRBV4-1 to TRBJ2-5; possibly TRBD2 for D (6 bases). Trimming left V 6 bases short and J 4 bases short, with 15 bases between. The CDR3 length is 14 residues. Germline V lookup: CDR1 MGHRA, CDR2 YSYEKL. The CDR3 DNA sequence: TGCGCCAGCAGAACCGACCTGGGGGGAGAGACCCAGTACTTC. This translates into CASRTDLGGETQYF.

This chain connects TRBV6-6 to TRBJ1-2, with D hard to call. The germline V gene encodes CDR1 MNHNY and CDR2 SVGAGI (reference sequence). V lost 4 bases and J 2 bases, leaving 8 bases between the germline ends. The CDR3 is made up of 13 amino acids. CDR3 bases: TGTGCCAGCAGTTTTTCTACCAACTATGGCTACACCTTC. Translation gives CASSFSTNYGYTF.

The chain is built from TRBV27 and TRBJ2-5; 8 bases are shared with TRBD2. Germline V gene data show CDR1 as MNHEY and CDR2 as SMNVEV (reference sequence). There are 14 residues in the CDR3. Trimming cost V 7 bases and J 5 bases; bases outside gene matches: 9. The CDR3 nucleotides are TGTGCCAGCACCTCGACCTCGGGGGGGGAGACCCAGTACTTC. This encodes CASTSTSGGETQYF.

This sequence joins TRBV28 and TRBJ2-1; D not certain. This CDR3 contains 13 residues. Per the germline V gene, CDR1 is MDHEN and CDR2 is SYDVKM. Trimming took off 3 bases at V and 7 bases at J, with 10 bases between the two ends. The CDR3 nucleotides read TGTGCCAGCAGTTTCATAGTTGGTAATGAGCAGTTCTTC. Protein product: CASSFIVGNEQFF. Full variable domain (remainder filled in from reference TRBV28 and TRBJ2-1): DVKVTQSSRYLVKRTGEKVFLECVQDMDHENMFWYRQDPGLGLRLIYFSYDVKMKEKGDIPEGYSVSREKKERFSLILESASTNQTSMYLCASSFIVGNEQFFGPGTRLTVL.

The chain couples TRBV4-1 to TRBJ2-3; 13 nucleotides align to TRBD2. This CDR3 comprises 18 residues. Germline assignment: CDR1 MGHRA and CDR2 YSYEKL. Germline trimming cut 4 bases from V and 4 bases from J; bases unmatched to any gene: 11. CDR3 sequence: CASSRRLAGGRLADTQYF. The CDR3 DNA reads as TGCGCCAGCAGCCGAAGACTAGCGGGAGGCAGGTTGGCAGATACGCAGTATTTT.

The chain has TRBV9 and TRBJ1-2, with D possibly matching TRBD1 (5 bases). The CDR3 has 14 amino acids. Germline CDR1 is SGDLS and CDR2 is YYNGEE. Trimming stripped 3 bases from V and 8 bases from J, with 17 bases between. The CDR3 coding sequence is TGTGCCAGCAGCGGGTACTGGGGGGATTCGGGCTACACCTTC. Translating gives CASSGYWGDSGYTF.

The CDR3 region is CASSQKGASSDTQYF. The DNA of the CDR3 is TGCGCCAGCAGCCAAAAGGGGGCTAGCTCGGATACGCAGTATTTT. This chain links TRBV4-3 with TRBJ2-3; 7 positions match TRBD1. Trimming at V came to 2 bases and at J to 6 bases, leaving 8 bases not matched to a gene. Germline V CDR1 and CDR2: LGHNA, YSLEER. The CDR3 extends over 15 amino acids.

In this sample, this clone turned up once. The genes are TRBV30 and TRBJ2-1, with D maybe TRBD1 (6 bases). The CDR3 runs to 12 residues. Trimming shortened V by 5 bases and J by 5 bases, and 10 bases separated the two germline ends. Looked up from germline, CDR1 is GTSNPN and CDR2 is SVGIG (reference sequence). The CDR3 here is CAWGQSNNEQFF. CDR3 nucleotide sequence: TGTGCCTGGGGACAGTCTAACAATGAGCAGTTCTTC.

The V gene is TRBV6-6, the J gene TRBJ1-1; D not resolved. The CDR3 spans 12 residues. Germline V lookup: CDR1 MNHNY, CDR2 SVGAGI (reference sequence). The V gene lost 10 bases and the J gene lost 0 bases, with 9 bases spanning the gap. The CDR3 region has the DNA TGTGCCACCTCGCGGGTGAACACTGAAGCTTTCTTT. This translates into CATSRVNTEAFF.

This chain connects TRBV27 to TRBJ2-7; possible D gene TRBD1, 5 bases. The CDR3 sequence is 11 residues long. V was shortened by 7 bases and J by 5 bases, with 9 bases between the two germline ends. The germline CDR1 and CDR2 sequences are MNHEY and SMNVEV (reference sequence). The DNA of the CDR3 is TGTGCCAGCACAGGGCGAGACGAGCAGTACTTC. It is translated as CASTGRDEQYF.

This sequence joins TRBV5-1 and TRBJ2-7, with TRBD1 matching over 12 bases. V trimming: 3 bases; J trimming: 5 bases; junction bases outside the gene matches: 6. Germline assignment: CDR1 SGHRS and CDR2 YFSETQ. CDR3 length: 15 amino acids. CDR3 amino acids: CASSSTGTGGNEQYF. CDR3 DNA: TGCGCCAGCAGCTCAACCGGGACAGGGGGCAACGAGCAGTACTTC.

This rearrangement joins TRBV4-2 to TRBJ1-2; tentatively, D is TRBD1 (5 bases). Trimming took 0 bases from V and 3 from J, leaving 14 bases between them. CDR1 is LGHNA, CDR2 YNFKEQ, per germline. CDR3 size: 16 residues. CDR3 nucleotides: TGTGCCAGCAGCCAAGAATCCGGGGGTTTTGACTATGGCTACACCTTC. Protein product: CASSQESGGFDYGYTF.

Regarding this clone: One end of the junction fails to match germline, which may point to a read error. The J gene is TRBJ2-1, the V gene TRBV6-5; a weak D match, TRBD2 (6 bases). The germline V gene has CDR1 MNHEY and CDR2 SVGAGI. CDR3 length: 15 residues. The CDR3 is CASTYGTQIHNEQFF. CDR3 DNA sequence: TGTGCCAGCACTTACGGGACTCAAATTCACAATGAGCAGTTCTTC.